This TCR beta chain was profiled in a study of T cells in Graves' hyperthyroidism and ophthalmopathy. The germline gives CDR1 SGHTA, CDR2 FQGNSA. Trimming stripped 3 bases from V and 3 bases from J, with 8 bases between. This CDR3 has 13 amino acids. Amplified regions were TCR beta CDR3 sequences from RNA transcripts. During a first-round RT-PCR of the TCR CDR3, the HTBI primer set was used. TCRdb re-called the multiplex PCR reads through MiXCR, storing one row per CDR3 protein. The sample contains fewer than 350,000 distinct CDR3 sequences, 18% of which appear only once. Absent ophthalmopathy progression within 18 months defined stable Graves' hyperthyroidism. Fresh 10 ml peripheral blood yielded PBMCs.

The sequence came from a woman between 45 and 65 years old with Graves' hyperthyroidism. V gene TRBV7-2 combines with J gene TRBJ1-1; maybe TRBD1 (5 bases). Material for sequencing was blood. CDR3 DNA sequence: TGTGCCAGCAGCTTCGCCAGGGACACTGAAGCTTTCTTT. Translating it yields CASSFARDTEAFF.